The clone carrying this T cell receptor (beta chain) was detected only a few times. The data derive from a study of shared T cell receptors in the human thymus. The assay was immunoSEQ multiplex PCR, and TCRdb's table has in-frame clones only and misses some. The data hold about 660,000 clones, with roughly 90% observed a single time. Trimming removed 4 bases from V and 3 bases from J; junction bases left unmatched: 4. CDR1 and CDR2 (germline): LNHDA, SQIVND (reference sequence). CDR3 length: 14 amino acids. The sample also formed part of further work on human thymus T cells. That paper notes: The people who donated were healthy Finnish babies having corrective surgery for congenital heart defects. Resections from corrective heart surgery provided thymus tissue. There appeared to be biased usage of V and J genes in thymic and blood repertoires. Unrelated people showed highly overlapping thymic repertoires, related research reported.

This TCR came from a boy younger than two with a congenital heart defect. V and J are TRBV19 and TRBJ2-7; 9 bases are shared with TRBD1. The sample consisted of thymocytes. CDR3 sequence: CASSNRDRVYEQYF. The CDR3 DNA is TGTGCCAGTAGTAACCGGGACAGGGTCTACGAGCAGTACTTC.